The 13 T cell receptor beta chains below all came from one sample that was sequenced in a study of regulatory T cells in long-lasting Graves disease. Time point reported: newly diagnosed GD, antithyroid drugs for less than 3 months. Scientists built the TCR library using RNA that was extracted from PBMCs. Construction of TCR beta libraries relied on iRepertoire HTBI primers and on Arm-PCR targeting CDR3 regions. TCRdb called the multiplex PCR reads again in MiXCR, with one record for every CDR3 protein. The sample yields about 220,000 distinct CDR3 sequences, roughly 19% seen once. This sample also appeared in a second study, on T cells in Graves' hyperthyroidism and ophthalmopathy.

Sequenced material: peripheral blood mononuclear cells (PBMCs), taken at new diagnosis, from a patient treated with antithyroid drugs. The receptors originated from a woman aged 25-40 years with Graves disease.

The chain's CDR3 is CSAVKGSTEAFF. The CDR3 DNA follows: TGCAGTGCGGTAAAGGGGTCCACTGAAGCTTTCTTT. This chain joins TRBV20-1 and TRBJ1-1; D is perhaps TRBD1 (5 bases). There are 12 residues in the CDR3. In germline, CDR1 is DFQATT, CDR2 SNEGSKA (reference sequence). V was cut by 6 bases and J by 4 bases, with 12 bases left in between.

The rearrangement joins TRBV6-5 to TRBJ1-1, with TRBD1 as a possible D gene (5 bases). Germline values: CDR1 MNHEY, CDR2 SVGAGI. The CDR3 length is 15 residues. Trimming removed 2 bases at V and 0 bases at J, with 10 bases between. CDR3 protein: CASSYEARVNTEAFF. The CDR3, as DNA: TGTGCCAGCAGTTACGAGGCCAGGGTGAACACTGAAGCTTTCTTT.

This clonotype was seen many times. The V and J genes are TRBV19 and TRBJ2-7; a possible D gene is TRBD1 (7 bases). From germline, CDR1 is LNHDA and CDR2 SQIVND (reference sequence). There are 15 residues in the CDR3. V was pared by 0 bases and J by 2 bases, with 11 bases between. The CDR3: CASSIEARGAYEQYF. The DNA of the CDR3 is TGTGCCAGTAGTATAGAAGCCAGGGGGGCCTACGAGCAGTACTTC.

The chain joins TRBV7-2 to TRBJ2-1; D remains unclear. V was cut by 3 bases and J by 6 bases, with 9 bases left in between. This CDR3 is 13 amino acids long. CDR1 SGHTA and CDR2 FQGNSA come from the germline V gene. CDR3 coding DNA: TGTGCCAGCAGCTTGGGCTGGGGCAATGAGCAGTTCTTC. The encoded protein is CASSLGWGNEQFF.

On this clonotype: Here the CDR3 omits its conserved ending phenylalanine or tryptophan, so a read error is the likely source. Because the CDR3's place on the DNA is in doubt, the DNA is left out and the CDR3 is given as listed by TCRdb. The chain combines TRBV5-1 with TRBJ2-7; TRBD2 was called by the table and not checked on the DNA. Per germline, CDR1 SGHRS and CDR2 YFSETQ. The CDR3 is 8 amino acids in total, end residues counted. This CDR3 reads CASSGGTS.

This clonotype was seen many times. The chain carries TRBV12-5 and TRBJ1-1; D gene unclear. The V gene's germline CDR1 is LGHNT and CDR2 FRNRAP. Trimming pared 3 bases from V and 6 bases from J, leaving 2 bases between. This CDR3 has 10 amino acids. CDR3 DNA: TGTGCTAGTGGTTTTGCTGAAGCTTTCTTT. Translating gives CASGFAEAFF.

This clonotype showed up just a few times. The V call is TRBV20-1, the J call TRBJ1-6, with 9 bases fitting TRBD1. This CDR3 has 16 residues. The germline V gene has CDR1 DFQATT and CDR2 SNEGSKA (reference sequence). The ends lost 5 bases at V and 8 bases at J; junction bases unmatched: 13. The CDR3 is CSAAENRGHWDSPLHF. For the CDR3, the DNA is TGCAGTGCTGCCGAAAACAGGGGGCATTGGGATTCACCCCTCCACTTT.

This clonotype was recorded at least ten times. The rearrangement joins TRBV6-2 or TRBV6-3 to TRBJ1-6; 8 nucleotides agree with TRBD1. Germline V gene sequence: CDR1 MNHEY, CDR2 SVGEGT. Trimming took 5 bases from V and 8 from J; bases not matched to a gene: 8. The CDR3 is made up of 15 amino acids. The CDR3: CASSESGQGYSPLHF. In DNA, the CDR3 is TGTGCCAGCAGTGAAAGTGGACAGGGTTATTCACCCCTCCACTTT.

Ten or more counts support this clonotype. CDR3 region: CASGQANSYEQYF. The CDR3 DNA sequence: TGTGCCAGCGGACAGGCCAATTCCTACGAGCAGTACTTC. The chain carries TRBV6-1 and TRBJ2-7; the match to TRBD1 covers 7 bases. The trim removed 8 bases at V and 1 base at J, leaving 5 bases unmatched. CDR3 length equals 13 residues. Looked up from germline, CDR1 is MNHNS and CDR2 is SASEGT.

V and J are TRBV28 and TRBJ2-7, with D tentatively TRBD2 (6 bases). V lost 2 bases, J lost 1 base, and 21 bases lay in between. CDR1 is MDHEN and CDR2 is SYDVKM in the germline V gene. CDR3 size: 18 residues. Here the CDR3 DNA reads TGTGCCAGCAGTTTAGAATTCCGGGACTCCTCTAGATCCTACGAGCAGTACTTC. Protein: CASSLEFRDSSRSYEQYF.

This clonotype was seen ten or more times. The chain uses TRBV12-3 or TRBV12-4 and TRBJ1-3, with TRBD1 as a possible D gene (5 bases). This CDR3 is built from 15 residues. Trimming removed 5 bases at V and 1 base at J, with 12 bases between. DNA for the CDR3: TGTGCCAGCAGTCCGGGGGGGGGTTCTGGAAACACCATATATTTT. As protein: CASSPGGGSGNTIYF.

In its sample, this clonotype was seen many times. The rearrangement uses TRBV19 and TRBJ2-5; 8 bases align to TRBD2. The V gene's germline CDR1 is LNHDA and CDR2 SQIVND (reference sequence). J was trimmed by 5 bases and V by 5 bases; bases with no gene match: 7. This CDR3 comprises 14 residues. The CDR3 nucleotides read TGTGCCAGTAGTCCCGGGGGGGGTCTGGAGACCCAGTACTTC. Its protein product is CASSPGGGLETQYF.

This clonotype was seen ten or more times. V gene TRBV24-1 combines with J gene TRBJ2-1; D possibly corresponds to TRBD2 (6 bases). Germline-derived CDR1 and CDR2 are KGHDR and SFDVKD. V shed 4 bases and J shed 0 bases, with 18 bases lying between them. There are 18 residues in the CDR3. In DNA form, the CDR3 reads TGTGCCACCAGTGACAAAATAGCGGAAAGGAGCTCCTACAATGAGCAGTTCTTC. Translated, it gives CATSDKIAERSSYNEQFF.